This T cell receptor (beta chain) is from a study of blood T cell repertoires in COVID-19. Assay used: immunoSEQ multiplex PCR; TCRdb lists only in-frame clones, some missing. The sample holds about 370,000 clones; about 90% are singletons and the top ten take 10%. The CDR3 spans 13 residues. V was cut by 2 bases and J by 5 bases, with 10 bases left in between. This clone occurred once. The source of this sequence is a woman aged 25-40 years with COVID-19, enrolled during active disease. The sample taken for sequencing was peripheral blood. This chain joins TRBV12-3 or TRBV12-4 and TRBJ2-7, with D perhaps TRBD2 (5 bases). The CDR3 loop reads CASSLMRADEQYF. In DNA form, the CDR3 reads TGTGCCAGCAGTTTAATGCGGGCTGACGAGCAGTACTTC.